This record looks at one T cell receptor (beta chain) sequence and its context. The final CDR3 position lacks the conserved phenylalanine or tryptophan, pointing to a likely read error. The TCRbeta library was prepared with unique molecular identifiers. TCRdb analysed the PCR reads with MiXCR anew, one entry per CDR3 protein. The profile shows 490,000 or so distinct CDR3 sequences, around 13% of them singletons. This entry comes from a study of T-cell reconstitution after alpha-beta-depleted transplantation in children. Germline V gives CDR1 MDHEN, CDR2 SYDVKM. V shed 3 bases and J shed 7 bases, with 12 bases lying between them. CDR3 length equals 14 residues.

The TCR comes from a human donor who donated a stem cell graft to a child with combined immunodeficiency. The chain carries TRBV28 and TRBJ2-2; D might be TRBD1 (6 bases). The sample in question was PBMCs from the stem cell graft donor, obtained from the stem cell graft. The DNA of the CDR3 is TGTGCCAGCAGTTTCTTAATCAGGGGCGGGGAGCTGTTTTGT. Translation: CASSFLIRGGELFC.